The source of this TCR beta chain is a study of blood T cell repertoires in COVID-19. Across the study: Samples taken during acute and convalescent COVID-19 were collected in the United States, Italy and Spain. The analysed material was cDNA or gDNA that came from T cells, B-cell-depleted T cells, or PBMCs.

CDR1 is MDHEN and CDR2 is SYDVKM in the germline V gene. V lost 5 bases to trimming and J lost 10 bases; unmatched junction nucleotides: 6. CDR3 length: 13 amino acids. Original analysis: For nucleated cells, counts were estimated from reference gene primer amplification. Method: immunoSEQ multiplex PCR; TCRdb's copy keeps in-frame clones and lacks some. V, J and clone size were drawn from that table, and D and trimming were deduced from the DNA. The sample has under 75,000 clones; 70% to 85% are singletons. Material: peripheral blood. The source of this sequence is a woman in her 70s with acute or convalescent COVID-19. The rearrangement links TRBV28 to TRBJ2-1; the match to TRBD1 covers 9 bases. The CDR3 bases are TGTGCCAGCAGTGTACAGGGGGCCCTGGAGCAGTTCTTC. Residues: CASSVQGALEQFF.